Reported below is one TCR beta chain. Looked up from germline, CDR1 is SGHDT and CDR2 is YYEEEE. This CDR3 is built from 14 residues. The V gene lost 1 base and the J gene lost 2 bases, with 9 bases spanning the gap. Per the original methods: Estimation of nucleated cell counts relied on the amplification of reference gene primers. Profiling relied on immunoSEQ multiplex PCR, and the TCRdb table lists in-frame clones only, not all of them. V, J and clone size reflect that table, while D and trimming were determined from the DNA. Of fewer than 300,000 clones listed, less than 90% were seen once; the top ten hold approximately 4%. The entry originates in a study of blood T cell repertoires in COVID-19. Study details: Collection of acute and convalescent COVID-19 samples took place in the United States, Italy and Spain. PBMCs, B-cell-depleted T cells, or T cells were the source of the cDNA or gDNA that made up the material.

This sequence originates from a man in his 60s who had recovered from COVID-19. The material sequenced was peripheral blood. The rearrangement uses TRBV5-6 and TRBJ1-2; D not resolved. CDR3 loop: CASSLSGRNYGYTF. CDR3 DNA sequence: TGTGCCAGCAGCTTGTCTGGCAGGAACTATGGCTACACCTTC.